This TCR beta chain was recovered during a study of blood T cell repertoires in COVID-19. Overall study: Collection of acute and convalescent COVID-19 samples took place in the United States, Italy and Spain. In each case, the material was cDNA or gDNA derived from T cells, B-cell-depleted T cells, or PBMCs.

Germline lookup yields CDR1 GTSNPN and CDR2 SVGIG (reference sequence). J gave up 0 bases and V 4 bases, and 0 bases lay outside the gene matches. The CDR3 is 12 residues long. Methods used by the authors: Amplification of reference gene primers was used by the study to estimate nucleated cell counts. Only in-frame clones appear in the TCRdb table, and some are missing; sequencing was by immunoSEQ multiplex PCR. The D gene and trimming were derived from the DNA, and the V and J assignments and clone size from that table. Here the sample spans tens of thousands of clones, 60% to 85% being singletons. This clone was counted between two and nine times.

The sequenced sample was peripheral blood. V and J are TRBV30 and TRBJ2-7; 7 bases are a match to TRBD1. The TCR comes from a man in his fifties or sixties with acute or convalescent COVID-19. As DNA, the CDR3 is TGTGCCTGGACAGGGGGCTCCTACGAGCAGTACTTC. Protein: CAWTGGSYEQYF.